This TCR beta chain is drawn from a study of cytomegalovirus exposure and HLA in healthy donors. Looking at the study overall: The roughly 110 validation repertoires were produced on the same platform as the roughly 690 repertoires of the first cohort. This was reported in a later analysis.

Notes on the study in general: Reported performance of the classifier showed diagnosis of cytomegalovirus status with high specificity and sensitivity. The dataset shows that most TCR sequences were rare, while some public TCRs occurred in many donors.

The method was immunoSEQ multiplex PCR; TCRdb's version includes in-frame clones alone and lacks a portion of them. The sample carries 250,000 or so clones, more than 85% recorded once. This CDR3 spans 18 amino acids. Germline V gene sequence: CDR1 LGHNA, CDR2 YSLEER. V gave up 0 bases and J gave up 0 bases, with 15 bases separating them. Turning to this clone: Its specificity is unknown.

This chain connects TRBV4-3 to TRBJ2-1; possibly TRBD1 for D (6 bases). The material sequenced was PBMCs. This clonotype originated in a man younger than 30 in good health and CMV-seropositive. The chain's CDR3 is CASSQESPGASSYNEQFF. The CDR3 DNA reads TGCGCCAGCAGCCAAGAAAGCCCAGGGGCCAGCTCCTACAATGAGCAGTTCTTC.